This is a list of T cell receptor beta chains from one sample in a study of cytomegalovirus exposure and HLA in healthy donors. Here immunoSEQ multiplex PCR was the method, and the copy in TCRdb shows in-frame clones only, minus some. Its table lists 100,000 to 150,000 clones. The sample comprised PBMCs. These receptors came from a man aged 25 to 45 in good health and CMV-seronegative. CDR3s include the opening cysteine and the closing phenylalanine or tryptophan. D genes are given only for firm matches.

CASSLGTATDTQYF,TGTGCCAGCAGCTTAGGTACAGCCACAGATACGCAGTATTTT,TRBJ2-3,NA,TRBV11-2
CASSQEVASTNEKLFF,TGCGCCAGCAGCCAAGAGGTAGCATCAACTAATGAAAAACTGTTTTTT,TRBJ1-4,NA,TRBV4-1
CASSLGLAGRNEQFF,TGTGCCAGCTCACTGGGACTAGCGGGAAGGAATGAGCAGTTCTTC,TRBJ2-1,TRBD2,TRBV18
CASSYQGDTIYF,TGTGCCAGCAGTTACCAGGGTGACACCATATATTTT,TRBJ1-3,NA,TRBV6-6
CASSLTGGGEKLFF,TGTGCCAGCAGCCTCACAGGGGGCGGTGAAAAACTGTTTTTT,TRBJ1-4,TRBD1,TRBV6-6
CASSQDFPLAGSSYNEQFF,TGCGCCAGCAGCCAAGATTTTCCCTTAGCGGGAAGCTCCTACAATGAGCAGTTCTTC,TRBJ2-1,TRBD2,TRBV4-3
CASSQGGGEAFF,TGCGCCAGCAGCCAAGGAGGCGGTGAAGCTTTCTTT,TRBJ1-1,NA,TRBV4-1
CASTSGGGKETQYF,TGTGCCAGCACCTCCGGGGGAGGTAAAGAGACCCAGTACTTC,TRBJ2-5,NA,TRBV5-4
CSGGGNTEAFF,TGCAGCGGAGGGGGGAACACTGAAGCTTTCTTT,TRBJ1-1,NA,TRBV29-1
CASSLGRGQSTDTQYF,TGTGCCAGCAGCTTGGGAAGGGGACAGAGCACAGATACGCAGTATTTT,TRBJ2-3,TRBD1,TRBV5-4
CASSLVPGQGGHGYTF,TGTGCCAGCAGCCTTGTCCCGGGACAGGGAGGGCATGGCTACACCTTC,TRBJ1-2,TRBD1,TRBV14
CASSMSGLHNEQFF,TGTGCCAGTAGTATGAGCGGACTGCACAATGAGCAGTTCTTC,TRBJ2-1,NA,TRBV19
CASSRNSQETQYF,TGCGCCAGCAGTAGAAACTCCCAAGAGACCCAGTACTTC,TRBJ2-5,NA,TRBV5-1
CASSFGLAGEGDTQYF,TGCGCCAGCAGCTTTGGACTAGCGGGAGAGGGGGATACGCAGTATTTT,TRBJ2-3,TRBD2,TRBV5-1
CASSLAGILIYEQYF,TGTGCCAGCAGCTTAGCAGGGATCCTAATCTACGAGCAGTACTTC,TRBJ2-7,NA,TRBV11-2
CASSRRQGSQPQHF,TGTGCCAGCAGCCGAAGACAGGGATCACAGCCCCAGCATTTT,TRBJ1-5,TRBD1,TRBV7-2
CATSSNQGAYEQYF,TGTGCCACCAGCAGTAACCAGGGGGCCTACGAGCAGTACTTC,TRBJ2-7,TRBD1,TRBV15
CASSFPDRGIYEQYF,TGTGCCAGCAGTTTCCCGGACAGGGGAATCTACGAGCAGTACTTC,TRBJ2-7,TRBD1,TRBV6-5
CASSLVNYLIPVPDQPQHF,TGTGCCAGCAGCTTGGTGAACTACCTAATACCAGTCCCTGATCAGCCCCAGCATTTT,TRBJ1-5,NA,TRBV5-4
CASSRDATNEKLFF,TGTGCCAGCTCCCGGGATGCAACTAATGAAAAACTGTTTTTT,TRBJ1-4,NA,TRBV6-5
CASTATGGTGELFF,TGTGCCAGCACCGCGACAGGGGGCACCGGGGAGCTGTTTTTT,TRBJ2-2,TRBD1,TRBV7-2
CASSVGIANTGELFF,TGTGCCAGCAGTGTGGGCATAGCGAACACCGGGGAGCTGTTTTTT,TRBJ2-2,NA,TRBV6-1
CASSPPGQGNYEQYF,TGTGCCAGCAGTCCGCCGGGACAGGGAAACTACGAGCAGTACTTC,TRBJ2-7,TRBD1,TRBV6-1
CASSLIGGKGSDEQFF,TGCGCCAGCAGCTTAATCGGGGGGAAGGGTAGCGATGAGCAGTTCTTC,TRBJ2-1,TRBD2,TRBV5-1
CASSLSGTSGEEQYF,TGTGCCAGCAGCTTAAGTGGGACTAGCGGGGAGGAGCAGTACTTC,TRBJ2-7,TRBD2,TRBV7-3
CASSVVWDRGKPEAFF,TGTGCCAGCAGCGTAGTTTGGGACAGGGGGAAACCTGAAGCTTTCTTT,TRBJ1-1,TRBD1,TRBV9
CASSLAGGPEQFF,TGTGCCAGCAGCCTAGCGGGAGGCCCCGAGCAGTTCTTC,TRBJ2-1,TRBD2,TRBV9
CSSSSGDVQETQYF,TGCAGCTCCTCTAGCGGGGACGTCCAAGAGACCCAGTACTTC,TRBJ2-5,TRBD2,TRBV29-1
CASSIQASGGYNEQFF,TGCGCCAGCAGCATCCAAGCGAGCGGGGGATACAATGAGCAGTTCTTC,TRBJ2-1,TRBD2,TRBV5-1
CATSERPASGANVLTF,TGTGCCACCTCGGAGCGCCCCGCTTCTGGGGCCAACGTCCTGACTTTC,TRBJ2-6,NA,TRBV27
CASSSGLAHNEQFF,TGTGCCAGCAGTTCGGGACTGGCCCACAATGAGCAGTTCTTC,TRBJ2-1,NA,TRBV2
CAWSVGRLWEGRSVSYNEQFF,TGTGCCTGGAGTGTAGGCCGTTTGTGGGAGGGCCGATCAGTTTCGTACAATGAGCAGTTCTTC,TRBJ2-1,TRBD2,TRBV30
CASSRDMAETQYF,TGTGCCAGCAGCCGGGACATGGCGGAGACCCAGTACTTC,TRBJ2-5,NA,TRBV11-2